This T cell receptor (beta chain) was retrieved from a study of glioma-infiltrating T cells after dendritic cell vaccination. Study as a whole: Between the early 2000s and the early 2010s, patients got autologous tumor lysate-pulsed dendritic cell vaccines. General observations from the study: TCR clonality showed no direct relationship with survival.

The CDR3 is made up of 13 amino acids. In germline, CDR1 is SGHTA, CDR2 FQGNSA. With 6 bases removed from V and 6 bases from J, the gap between germline ends came to 9 bases. This table comes from immunoSEQ multiplex PCR, and its TCRdb copy is limited to in-frame clones, with some not included. The table includes approximately 48,000 clones, 85% to 90% detected once. Of note for this clone: Its matching antigen is unknown.

PBMC were collected before vaccination, two weeks after the third vaccination, and at progression. The clonotype comes from a human donor with glioblastoma. The sample consisted of blood, taken before dendritic cell vaccination. This sequence joins TRBV7-2 and TRBJ1-6, with D unresolved. The CDR3 DNA sequence: TGTGCCAGCAGTCCTTCTATTAATTCACCCCTCCACTTT. It translates to CASSPSINSPLHF. The whole variable domain, filled in from reference TRBV7-2 and TRBJ1-6, reads GAGVSQSPSNKVTEKGKDVELRCDPISGHTALYWYRQSLGQGLEFLIYFQGNSAPDKSGLPSDRFSAERTGGSVSTLTIQRTQQEDSAVYLCASSPSINSPLHFGNGTRLTVT.